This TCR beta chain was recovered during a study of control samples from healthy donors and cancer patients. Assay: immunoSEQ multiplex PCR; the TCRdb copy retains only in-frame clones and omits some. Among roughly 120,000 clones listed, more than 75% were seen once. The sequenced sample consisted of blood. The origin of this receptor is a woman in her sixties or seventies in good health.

CDR3 region: CASSSSRFGTEVWQPQHF. As DNA, the CDR3 is TGTGCCAGCAGTTCCTCAAGGTTTGGGACGGAGGTTTGGCAGCCCCAGCATTTT. This chain uses TRBV6-2 or TRBV6-3 with TRBJ1-5; the D gene is possibly TRBD1 (5 bases). With 4 bases removed from V and 7 bases from J, the gap between germline ends came to 26 bases. The germline V gene encodes CDR1 MNHEY and CDR2 SVGEGT. The CDR3 consists of 18 residues.